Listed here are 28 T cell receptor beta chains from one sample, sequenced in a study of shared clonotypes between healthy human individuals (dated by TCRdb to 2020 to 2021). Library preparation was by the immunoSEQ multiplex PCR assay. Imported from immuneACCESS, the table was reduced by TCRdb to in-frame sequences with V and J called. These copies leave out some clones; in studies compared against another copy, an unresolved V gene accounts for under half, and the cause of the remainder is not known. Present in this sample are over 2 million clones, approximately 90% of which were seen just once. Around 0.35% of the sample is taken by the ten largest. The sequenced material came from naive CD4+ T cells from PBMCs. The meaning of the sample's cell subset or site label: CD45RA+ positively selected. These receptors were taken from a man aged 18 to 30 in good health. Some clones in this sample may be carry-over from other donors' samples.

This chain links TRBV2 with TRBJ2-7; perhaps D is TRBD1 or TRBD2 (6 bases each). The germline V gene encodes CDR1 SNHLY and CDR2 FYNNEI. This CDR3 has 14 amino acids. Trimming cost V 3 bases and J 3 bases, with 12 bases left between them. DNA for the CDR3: TGTGCCAGCAGTGATGAAGGGGGGAACTACGAGCAGTACTTC. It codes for CASSDEGGNYEQYF. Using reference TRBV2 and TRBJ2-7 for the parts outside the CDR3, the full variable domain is EPEVTQTPSHQVTQMGQEVILRCVPISNHLYFYWYRQILGQKVEFLVSFYNNEISEKSEIFDDQFSVERPDGSNFTLKIRSTKLEDSAMYFCASSDEGGNYEQYFGPGTRLTVT.

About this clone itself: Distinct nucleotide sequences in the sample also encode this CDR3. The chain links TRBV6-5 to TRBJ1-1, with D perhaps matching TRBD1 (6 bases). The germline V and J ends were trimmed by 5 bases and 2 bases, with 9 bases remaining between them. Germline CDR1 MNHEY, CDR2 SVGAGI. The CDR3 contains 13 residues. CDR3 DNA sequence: TGTGCCAGCAGTCGGGGGACAAACACTGAAGCTTTCTTT. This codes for CASSRGTNTEAFF.

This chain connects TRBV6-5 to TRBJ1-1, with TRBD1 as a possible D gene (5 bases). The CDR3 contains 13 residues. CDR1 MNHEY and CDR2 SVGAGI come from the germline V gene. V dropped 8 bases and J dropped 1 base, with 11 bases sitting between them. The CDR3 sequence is CASAGRENTEAFF. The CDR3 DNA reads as TGTGCCAGCGCGGGACGGGAGAACACTGAAGCTTTCTTT.

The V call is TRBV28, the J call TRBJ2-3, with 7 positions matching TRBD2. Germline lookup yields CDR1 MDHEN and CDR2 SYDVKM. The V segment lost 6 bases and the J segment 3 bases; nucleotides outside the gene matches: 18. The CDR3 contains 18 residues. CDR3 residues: CASSLVGGGPWSTDTQYF. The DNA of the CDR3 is TGTGCCAGCAGCTTGGTGGGGGGAGGGCCATGGAGTACAGATACGCAGTATTTT.

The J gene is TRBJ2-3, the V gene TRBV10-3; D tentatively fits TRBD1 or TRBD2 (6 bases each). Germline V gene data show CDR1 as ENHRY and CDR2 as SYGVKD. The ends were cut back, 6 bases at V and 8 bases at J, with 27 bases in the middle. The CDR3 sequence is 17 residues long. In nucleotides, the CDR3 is TGTGCCATCAGCCGAGGAGGACAGTCAACGGGGGAGGCTACGCAGTATTTT. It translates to CAISRGGQSTGEATQYF.

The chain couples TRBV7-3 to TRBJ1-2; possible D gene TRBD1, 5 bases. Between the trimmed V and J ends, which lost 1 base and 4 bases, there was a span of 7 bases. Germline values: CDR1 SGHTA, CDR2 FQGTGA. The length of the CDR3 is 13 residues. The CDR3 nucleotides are TGTGCCAGCAGCTTAATTGGGGGCTATGGCTACACCTTC. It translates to CASSLIGGYGYTF. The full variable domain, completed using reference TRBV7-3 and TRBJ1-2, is GAGVSQTPSNKVTEKGKYVELRCDPISGHTALYWYRQSLGQGPEFLIYFQGTGAADDSGLPNDRFFAVRPEGSVSTLKIQRTERGDSAVYLCASSLIGGYGYTFGSGTRLTVV.

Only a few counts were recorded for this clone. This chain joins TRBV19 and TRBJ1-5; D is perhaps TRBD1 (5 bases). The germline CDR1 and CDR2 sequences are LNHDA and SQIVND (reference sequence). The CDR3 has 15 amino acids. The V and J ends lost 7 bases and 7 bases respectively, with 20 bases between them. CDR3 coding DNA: TGTGCCAGTACGCGTGGGACCGCTGCAGTCCAGCCCCAGCATTTT. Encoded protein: CASTRGTAAVQPQHF.

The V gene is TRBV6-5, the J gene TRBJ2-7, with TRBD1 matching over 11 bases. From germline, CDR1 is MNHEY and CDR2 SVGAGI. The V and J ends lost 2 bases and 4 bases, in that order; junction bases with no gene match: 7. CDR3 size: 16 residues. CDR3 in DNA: TGTGCCAGCAGTTACGGAGGGACAGGGGGTGGATACGAGCAGTACTTC. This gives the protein CASSYGGTGGGYEQYF.

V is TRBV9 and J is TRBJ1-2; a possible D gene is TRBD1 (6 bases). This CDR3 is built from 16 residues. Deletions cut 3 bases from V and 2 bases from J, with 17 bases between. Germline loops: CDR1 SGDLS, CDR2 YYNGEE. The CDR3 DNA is TGTGCCAGCAGCGCTAGAGTCCAGGGGCGGAACTATGGCTACACCTTC. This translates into CASSARVQGRNYGYTF.

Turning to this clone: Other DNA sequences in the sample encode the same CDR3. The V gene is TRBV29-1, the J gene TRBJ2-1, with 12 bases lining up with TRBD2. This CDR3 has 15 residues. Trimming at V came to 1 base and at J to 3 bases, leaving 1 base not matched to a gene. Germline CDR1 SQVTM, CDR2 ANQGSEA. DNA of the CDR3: TGCAGCGTTGAAGGGGGACTAGCGGGCTACAATGAGCAGTTCTTC. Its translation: CSVEGGLAGYNEQFF.

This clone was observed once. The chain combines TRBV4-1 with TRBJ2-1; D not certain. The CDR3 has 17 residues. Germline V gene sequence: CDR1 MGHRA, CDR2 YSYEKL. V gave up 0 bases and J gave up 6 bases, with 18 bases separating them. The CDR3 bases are TGCGCCAGCAGCCAAGATGGTGAGGCCCCCCGGCCCAATGAGCAGTTCTTC. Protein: CASSQDGEAPRPNEQFF.

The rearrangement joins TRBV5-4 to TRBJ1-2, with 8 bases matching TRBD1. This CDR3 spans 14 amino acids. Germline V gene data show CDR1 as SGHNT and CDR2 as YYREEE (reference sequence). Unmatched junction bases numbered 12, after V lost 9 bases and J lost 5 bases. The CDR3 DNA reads TGTGCCATTTCTGACTCAGGGGGCGCTTATGGCTACACCTTC. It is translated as CAISDSGGAYGYTF.

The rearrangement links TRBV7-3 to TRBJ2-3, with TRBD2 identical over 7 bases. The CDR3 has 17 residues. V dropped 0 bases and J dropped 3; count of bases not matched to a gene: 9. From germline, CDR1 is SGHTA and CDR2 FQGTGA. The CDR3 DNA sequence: TGTGCCAGCAGCTTAACGATAGGCGGGAGTCGGACAGATACGCAGTATTTT. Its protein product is CASSLTIGGSRTDTQYF.

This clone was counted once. The CDR3 DNA reads as TGTGCCAGCTCACCAGCGGAGTCCTACGAGCAGTACTTC. It encodes CASSPAESYEQYF. V and J are TRBV18 and TRBJ2-7; unclear D gene. V dropped 2 bases and J dropped 1 base, with 6 bases sitting between them. This CDR3 has 13 amino acids. The V gene's germline CDR1 is KGHSH and CDR2 LQKENI.

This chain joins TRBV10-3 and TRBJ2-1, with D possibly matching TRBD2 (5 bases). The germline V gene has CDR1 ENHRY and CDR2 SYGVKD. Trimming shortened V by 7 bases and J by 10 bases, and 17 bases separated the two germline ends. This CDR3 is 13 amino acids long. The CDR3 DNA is TGTGCCATCACCGGGGAGCTCTCCAGCGAGCAGTTCTTC. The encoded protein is CAITGELSSEQFF.

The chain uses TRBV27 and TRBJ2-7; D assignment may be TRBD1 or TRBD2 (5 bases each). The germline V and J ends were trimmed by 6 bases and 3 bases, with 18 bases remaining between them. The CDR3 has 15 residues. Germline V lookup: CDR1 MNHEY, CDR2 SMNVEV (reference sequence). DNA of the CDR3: TGTGCCAGCAGACTTACCCCGGGACGGTACTACGAGCAGTACTTC. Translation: CASRLTPGRYYEQYF.

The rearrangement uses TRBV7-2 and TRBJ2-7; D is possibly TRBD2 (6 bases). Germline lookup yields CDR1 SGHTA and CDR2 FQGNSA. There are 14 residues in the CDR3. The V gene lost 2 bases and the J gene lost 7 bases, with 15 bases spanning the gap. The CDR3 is CASSLRGGDREQYF. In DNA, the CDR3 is TGTGCCAGCAGCTTAAGGGGCGGGGATCGGGAGCAGTACTTC.

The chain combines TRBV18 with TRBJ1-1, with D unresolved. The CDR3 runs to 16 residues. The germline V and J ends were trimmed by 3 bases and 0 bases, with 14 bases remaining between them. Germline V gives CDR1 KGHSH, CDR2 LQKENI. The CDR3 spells CASSPATPLLNTEAFF. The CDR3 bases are TGTGCCAGCTCACCGGCGACACCTCTTCTGAACACTGAAGCTTTCTTT.

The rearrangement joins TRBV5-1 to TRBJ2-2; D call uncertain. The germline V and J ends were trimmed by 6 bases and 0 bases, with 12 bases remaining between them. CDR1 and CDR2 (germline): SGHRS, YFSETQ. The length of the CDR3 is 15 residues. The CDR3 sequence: CASTVKAPNTGELFF. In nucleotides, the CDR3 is TGCGCCAGCACCGTGAAGGCCCCGAACACCGGGGAGCTGTTTTTT.

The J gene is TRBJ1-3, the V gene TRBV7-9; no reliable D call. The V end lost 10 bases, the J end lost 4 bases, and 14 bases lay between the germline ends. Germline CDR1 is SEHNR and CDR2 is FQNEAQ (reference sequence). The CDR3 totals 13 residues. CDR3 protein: CATPPASGNTIYF. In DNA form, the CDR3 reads TGTGCCACTCCCCCTGCGTCGGGAAACACCATATATTTT.

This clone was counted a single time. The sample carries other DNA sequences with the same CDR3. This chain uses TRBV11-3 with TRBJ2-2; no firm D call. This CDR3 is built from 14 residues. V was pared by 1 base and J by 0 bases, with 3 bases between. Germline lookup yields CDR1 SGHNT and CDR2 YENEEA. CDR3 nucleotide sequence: TGTGCCAGCAGCTTAGGACCGAACACCGGGGAGCTGTTTTTT. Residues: CASSLGPNTGELFF.

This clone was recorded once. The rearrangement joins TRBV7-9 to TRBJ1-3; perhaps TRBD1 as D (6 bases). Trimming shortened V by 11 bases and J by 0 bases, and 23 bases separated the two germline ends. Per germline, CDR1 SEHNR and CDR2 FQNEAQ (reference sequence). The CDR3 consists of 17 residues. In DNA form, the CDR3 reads TGTGCCCTCCCTGGCCCTCAGGGGTGGAGCTCTGGAAACACCATATATTTT. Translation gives CALPGPQGWSSGNTIYF.

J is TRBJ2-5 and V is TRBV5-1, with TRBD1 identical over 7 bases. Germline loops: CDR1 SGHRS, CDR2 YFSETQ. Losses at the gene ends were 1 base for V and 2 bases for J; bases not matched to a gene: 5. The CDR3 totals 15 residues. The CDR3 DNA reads TGCGCCAGCAGCTTGTTCAGGGGGTTGCAAGAGACCCAGTACTTC. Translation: CASSLFRGLQETQYF. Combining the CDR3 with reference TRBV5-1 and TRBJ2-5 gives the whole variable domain KAGVTQTPRYLIKTRGQQVTLSCSPISGHRSVSWYQQTPGQGLQFLFEYFSETQRNKGNFPGRFSGRQFSNSRSEMNVSTLELGDSALYLCASSLFRGLQETQYFGPGTRLLVL.

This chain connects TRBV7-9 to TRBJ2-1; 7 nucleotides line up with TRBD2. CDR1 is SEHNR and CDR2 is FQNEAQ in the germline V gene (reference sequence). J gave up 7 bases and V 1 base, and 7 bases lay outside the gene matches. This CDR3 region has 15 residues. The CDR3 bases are TGTGCCAGCAGCTTAGGCCGGGCGGGAGCTAATGAGCAGTTCTTC. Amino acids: CASSLGRAGANEQFF.

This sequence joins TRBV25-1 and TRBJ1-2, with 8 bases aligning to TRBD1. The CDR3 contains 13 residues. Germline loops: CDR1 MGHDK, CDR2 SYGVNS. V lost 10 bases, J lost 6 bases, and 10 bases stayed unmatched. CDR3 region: CAIGTGSYNGYTF. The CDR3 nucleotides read TGTGCCATCGGGACAGGAAGTTATAATGGCTACACCTTC.

CDR3 sequence: CASRLRHASYEQYF. DNA of the CDR3: TGTGCCAGCAGGTTAAGGCACGCGTCCTACGAGCAGTACTTC. The chain combines TRBV7-2 with TRBJ2-7; no reliable D call. In germline, CDR1 is SGHTA, CDR2 FQGNSA. CDR3 length equals 14 residues. With 6 bases removed from V and 1 base from J, the gap between germline ends came to 13 bases.

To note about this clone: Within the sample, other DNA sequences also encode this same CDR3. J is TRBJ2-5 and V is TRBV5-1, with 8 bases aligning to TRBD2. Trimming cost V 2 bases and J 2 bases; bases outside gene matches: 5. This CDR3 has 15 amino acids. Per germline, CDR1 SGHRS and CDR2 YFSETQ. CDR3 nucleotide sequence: TGCGCCAGCAGCTTCTCCGGGACTAGACAAGAGACCCAGTACTTC. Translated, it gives CASSFSGTRQETQYF.

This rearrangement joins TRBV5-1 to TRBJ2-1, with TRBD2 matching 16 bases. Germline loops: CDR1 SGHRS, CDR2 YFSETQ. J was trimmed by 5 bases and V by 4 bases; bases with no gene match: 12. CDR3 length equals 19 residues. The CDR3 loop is CASSPVPGLAGGTHNEQFF. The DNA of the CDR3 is TGCGCCAGCAGCCCGGTCCCGGGACTAGCGGGAGGGACCCACAATGAGCAGTTCTTC.